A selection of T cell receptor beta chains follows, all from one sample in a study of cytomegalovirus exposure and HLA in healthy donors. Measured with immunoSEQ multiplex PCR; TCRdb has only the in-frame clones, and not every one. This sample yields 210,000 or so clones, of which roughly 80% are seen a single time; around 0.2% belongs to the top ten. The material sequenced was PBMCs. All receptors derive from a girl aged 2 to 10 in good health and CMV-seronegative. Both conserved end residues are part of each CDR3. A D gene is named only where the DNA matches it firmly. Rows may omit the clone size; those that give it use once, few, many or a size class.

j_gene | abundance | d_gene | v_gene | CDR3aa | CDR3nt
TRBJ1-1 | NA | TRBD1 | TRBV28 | CASSPRDRNTEAFF | TGTGCCAGCAGTCCACGGGACAGGAACACTGAAGCTTTCTTT
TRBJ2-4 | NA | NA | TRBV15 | CATSIRTTWSKNIQYF | TGTGCCACCAGCATTAGGACTACCTGGTCCAAAAACATTCAGTACTTC
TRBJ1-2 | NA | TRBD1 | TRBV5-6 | CASSPGTVNGYTF | TGTGCCAGCAGCCCCGGGACAGTCAATGGCTACACCTTC
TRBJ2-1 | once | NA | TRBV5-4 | CASSFPPRGSSYNEQFF | TGTGCCAGCAGCTTTCCCCCTCGAGGAAGCTCCTACAATGAGCAGTTCTTC
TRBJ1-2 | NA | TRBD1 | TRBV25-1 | CASTRTGSYGYTF | TGTGCCAGCACCAGGACAGGAAGCTATGGCTACACCTTC
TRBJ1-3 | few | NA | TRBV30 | CAWTAQGSSGNTIYF | TGTGCCTGGACCGCACAGGGATCTAGTGGAAACACCATATATTTT
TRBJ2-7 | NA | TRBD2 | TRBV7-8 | CASSLQTSGSRAYEQYF | TGTGCCAGCAGCTTACAGACTAGCGGGAGTAGGGCCTACGAGCAGTACTTC
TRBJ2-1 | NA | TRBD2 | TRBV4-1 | CASSQKTSGAFGEQFF | TGCGCCAGCAGCCAGAAGACTAGCGGGGCGTTCGGGGAGCAGTTCTTC
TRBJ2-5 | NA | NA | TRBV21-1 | CASSQHPREGSQETQYF | TGTGCCAGCAGCCAGCATCCCCGAGAGGGCAGCCAAGAGACCCAGTACTTC
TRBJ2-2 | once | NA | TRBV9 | CASSPGAGDTGELFF | TGTGCCAGCAGCCCGGGCGCAGGGGACACCGGGGAGCTGTTTTTT
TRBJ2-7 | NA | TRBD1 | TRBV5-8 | CASRLRDRASYEQYF | TGTGCCAGCAGACTCCGGGACAGGGCCTCCTACGAGCAGTACTTC
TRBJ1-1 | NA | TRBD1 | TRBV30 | CAWSGTGYTEAFF | TGTGCCTGGAGCGGGACAGGCTATACTGAAGCTTTCTTT
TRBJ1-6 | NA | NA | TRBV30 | CAWGFGAGVYNSPLHF | TGTGCCTGGGGATTCGGGGCAGGGGTGTATAATTCACCCCTCCACTTT
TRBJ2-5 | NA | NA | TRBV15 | CATSTPLVTSLGETQYF | TGTGCCACCAGCACGCCGCTAGTAACTAGCTTAGGAGAGACCCAGTACTTC
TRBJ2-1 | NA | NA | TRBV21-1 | CASSKANGLTRIYNEQFF | TGTGCCAGCAGCAAAGCGAACGGGCTGACTAGGATTTACAATGAGCAGTTCTTC
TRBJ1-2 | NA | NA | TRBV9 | CASSVDSNYGYTF | TGTGCCAGCAGCGTGGACTCTAACTATGGCTACACCTTC
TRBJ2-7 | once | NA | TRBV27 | CASSLTGDKDEQYF | TGTGCCAGCAGTTTAACGGGGGATAAGGACGAGCAGTACTTC
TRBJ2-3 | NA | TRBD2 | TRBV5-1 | CASSEPGTSGTSTDTQYF | TGCGCCAGCAGCGAACCCGGGACTAGCGGGACTAGCACAGATACGCAGTATTTT
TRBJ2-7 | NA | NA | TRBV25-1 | CASTALTRDEQYF | TGTGCCAGCACAGCCTTAACTAGAGACGAGCAGTACTTC
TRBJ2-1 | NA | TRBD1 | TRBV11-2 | CASSPIGQGYNEQFF | TGTGCCAGCAGCCCCATCGGACAGGGCTACAATGAGCAGTTCTTC
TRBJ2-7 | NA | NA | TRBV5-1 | CASSLQGRGYEQYF | TGCGCCAGCAGCCTACAGGGACGGGGCTACGAGCAGTACTTC
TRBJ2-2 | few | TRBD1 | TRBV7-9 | CAIWGQRTGELFF | TGTGCCATCTGGGGACAGCGCACCGGGGAGCTGTTTTTT
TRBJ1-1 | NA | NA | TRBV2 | CASSMDTRNTEAFF | TGTGCCAGCAGTATGGACACCCGGAACACTGAAGCTTTCTTT
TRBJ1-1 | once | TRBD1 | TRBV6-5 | CASSPKTGRKAFF | TGTGCCAGCAGTCCCAAGACAGGGAGAAAAGCTTTCTTT
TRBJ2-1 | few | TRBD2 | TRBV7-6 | CASSPPGLLYNEQFF | TGTGCCAGCAGCCCTCCGGGACTACTCTACAATGAGCAGTTCTTC
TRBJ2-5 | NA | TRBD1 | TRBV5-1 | CASSKGQGIETQYF | TGCGCCAGCAGCAAGGGACAGGGAATAGAGACCCAGTACTTC
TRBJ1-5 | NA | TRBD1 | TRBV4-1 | CASSPGQGSTPQHF | TGCGCCAGCAGCCCAGGACAGGGGTCAACGCCCCAGCATTTT
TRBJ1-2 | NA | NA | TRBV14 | CASSQRAGNGYTF | TGTGCCAGCAGCCAACGGGCAGGGAATGGCTACACCTTC
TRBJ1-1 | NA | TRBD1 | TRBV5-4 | CASSRAGTANTEAFF | TGTGCCAGCAGCCGTGCCGGGACAGCGAACACTGAAGCTTTCTTT
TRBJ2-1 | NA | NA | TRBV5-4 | CASSLSAGDHNEQFF | TGTGCCAGCAGCTTGAGTGCAGGGGACCACAATGAGCAGTTCTTC
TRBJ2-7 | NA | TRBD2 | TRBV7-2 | CASSLGTSGIYEQYF | TGTGCCAGCAGCTTAGGGACTAGCGGGATCTACGAGCAGTACTTC
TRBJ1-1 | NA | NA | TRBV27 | CASSASPGWGYTEAFF | TGTGCCAGCAGTGCCTCCCCAGGGTGGGGTTACACTGAAGCTTTCTTT
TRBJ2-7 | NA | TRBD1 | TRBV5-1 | CASSFGTHRGRGEQYF | TGCGCCAGCAGCTTTGGTACACACAGGGGGCGCGGCGAGCAGTACTTC
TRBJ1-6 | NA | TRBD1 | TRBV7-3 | CASSQGQGINSPLHF | TGTGCCAGCAGCCAAGGACAGGGTATCAATTCACCCCTCCACTTT
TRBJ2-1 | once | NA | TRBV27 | CASSQQGVVSYNEQFF | TGTGCCAGCAGCCAGCAGGGCGTCGTTTCCTACAATGAGCAGTTCTTC
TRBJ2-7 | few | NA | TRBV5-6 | CASSFLHEQYF | TGTGCCAGCAGCTTTCTCCACGAGCAGTACTTC
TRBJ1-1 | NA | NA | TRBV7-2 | CASSYRGIPNTEAFF | TGTGCCAGCAGCTATAGGGGTATCCCAAACACTGAAGCTTTCTTT
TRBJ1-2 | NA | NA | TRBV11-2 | CASSSHQYYGYTF | TGTGCCAGCAGCTCCCACCAGTACTATGGCTACACCTTC
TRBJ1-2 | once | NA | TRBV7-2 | CASSLMSQGGYGYTF | TGTGCCAGCAGCTTAATGTCCCAAGGGGGCTATGGCTACACCTTC
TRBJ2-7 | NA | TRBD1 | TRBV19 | CASRDRRHEQYF | TGTGCCAGCCGGGACAGGAGACACGAGCAGTACTTC
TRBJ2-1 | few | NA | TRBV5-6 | CASSLEFPGEQFF | TGTGCCAGCAGCTTGGAATTCCCGGGGGAGCAGTTCTTC
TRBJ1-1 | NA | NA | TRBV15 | CATSKGGGGDTEAFF | TGTGCCACCAGCAAGGGAGGGGGGGGCGACACTGAAGCTTTCTTT
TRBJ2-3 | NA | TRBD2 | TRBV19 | CASSMGLAGVIDTQYF | TGTGCCAGTAGTATGGGACTAGCGGGAGTAATAGATACGCAGTATTTT
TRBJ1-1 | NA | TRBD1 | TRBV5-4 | CASSTGDRGLHTEAFF | TGTGCCAGCAGCACCGGGGACAGGGGGCTCCACACTGAAGCTTTCTTT
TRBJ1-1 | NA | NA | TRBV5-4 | CASPIGRETEAFF | TGTGCCAGCCCAATTGGTAGGGAGACTGAAGCTTTCTTT
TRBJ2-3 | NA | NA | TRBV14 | CASSPTRIASTDTQYF | TGTGCCAGCAGCCCAACGAGAATTGCTAGCACAGATACGCAGTATTTT
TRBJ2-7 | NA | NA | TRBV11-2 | CASSFGSGDYEQYF | TGTGCCAGCAGCTTTGGCAGCGGAGACTACGAGCAGTACTTC
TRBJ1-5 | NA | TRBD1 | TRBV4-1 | CASRRTGDGNQPQHF | TGCGCCAGCAGACGGACAGGGGACGGCAATCAGCCCCAGCATTTT
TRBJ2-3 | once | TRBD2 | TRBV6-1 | CASSGQTSGRFDTQYF | TGTGCCAGCAGTGGACAGACTAGCGGGAGATTTGATACGCAGTATTTT
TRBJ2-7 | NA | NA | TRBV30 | CAWAAGSYEQYF | TGTGCCTGGGCAGCCGGGTCCTACGAGCAGTACTTC
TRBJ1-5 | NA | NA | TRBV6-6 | CASTETHQPQHF | TGTGCCAGCACAGAAACCCATCAGCCCCAGCATTTT